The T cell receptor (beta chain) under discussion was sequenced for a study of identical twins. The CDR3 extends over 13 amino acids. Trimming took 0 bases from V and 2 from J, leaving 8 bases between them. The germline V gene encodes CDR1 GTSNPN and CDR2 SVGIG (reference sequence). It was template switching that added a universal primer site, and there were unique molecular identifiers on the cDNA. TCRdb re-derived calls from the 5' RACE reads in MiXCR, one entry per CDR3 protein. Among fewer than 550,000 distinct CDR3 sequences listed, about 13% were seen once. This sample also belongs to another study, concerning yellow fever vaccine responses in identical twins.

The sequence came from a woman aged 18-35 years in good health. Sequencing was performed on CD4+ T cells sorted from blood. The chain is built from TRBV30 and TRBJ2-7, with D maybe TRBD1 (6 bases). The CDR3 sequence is CAWSVDRAYEQYF. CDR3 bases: TGTGCCTGGAGTGTGGACAGAGCCTACGAGCAGTACTTC.